This T cell receptor (beta chain) was captured in a study of cytomegalovirus exposure and HLA in healthy donors. General observations from the study: In an earlier analysis, about 87% or about 30%: the productive usage of most TCR beta V segments.

Primers included in the PCR were 60 Vbeta and 13 Jbeta primers. Only in-frame clones appear in the TCRdb table, and some are missing; sequencing was by immunoSEQ multiplex PCR. This sample has approximately 130,000 clones, with approximately 89% found just once. Germline V gene lookup returns CDR1 MNHEY and CDR2 SVGAGI. The V end was cut by 6 bases, the J end by 1 base, with 12 bases between. CDR3 length: 14 residues. As regards this clone: Its cognate antigen is unknown.

This clonotype originated in a woman under 40 in good health and CMV-seropositive. The sequencing sample was made of PBMCs. V usage is TRBV6-5 and J usage is TRBJ2-5; D may be TRBD1 (5 bases). This chain's CDR3 is CASSFFDSQETQYF. CDR3 sequence (DNA): TGTGCCAGCAGCTTCTTCGACAGCCAAGAGACCCAGTACTTC.